This TCR beta chain was recovered during a study of T cell changes during pregnancy in multiple sclerosis (dated by TCRdb to between 2018 and 2021). With respect to the entire study: In women with multiple sclerosis, the researchers looked at how the T cell repertoire shifted as pregnancy progressed.

Worth noting for this clone: Its antigen remains unidentified. The input lacks base qualities; no much larger clone sits a single base away.

From the cysteine up to the phenylalanine, the CDR3 has a length of 15 residues. The CDR3 DNA has 45 bases and is translated from base 1. Sequences SNHLY (CDR1) and FYNNEI (CDR2) are obtained from the germline V gene. Trimming takes 4 bases from V and 6 bases from J, and the germline ends sit 18 bases apart. Receptor amplification or capture employed the immunoSEQ multiplex PCR assay. TCRdb took this table from immuneACCESS and kept in-frame rearrangements with V and J called. Such tables lack part of the clones; where checked against another copy, unresolved V genes explain under half of the gap, and the rest is unexplained. Present in this sample are about 70,000 clones, about 94% of which were seen just once. The ten most abundant clones make up less than 0.6% of the sample.

The TCR was taken from a female donor with multiple sclerosis, enrolled in a pregnancy study. The sequences come from peripheral blood, collected in the third trimester of pregnancy. The chain is made from TRBV2 and TRBJ2-5; a tentative D call is TRBD2 (6 bases match). The DNA sequence is TGTGCCAGCAGTGGGCTGACGGGGGTTTCGAAGACCCAGTACTTC. Protein translation: CASSGLTGVSKTQYF. Supplemented by the reference TRBV2 and TRBJ2-5 proteins around the CDR3, the complete variable domain is EPEVTQTPSHQVTQMGQEVILRCVPISNHLYFYWYRQILGQKVEFLVSFYNNEISEKSEIFDDQFSVERPDGSNFTLKIRSTKLEDSAMYFCASSGLTGVSKTQYFGPGTRLLVL.